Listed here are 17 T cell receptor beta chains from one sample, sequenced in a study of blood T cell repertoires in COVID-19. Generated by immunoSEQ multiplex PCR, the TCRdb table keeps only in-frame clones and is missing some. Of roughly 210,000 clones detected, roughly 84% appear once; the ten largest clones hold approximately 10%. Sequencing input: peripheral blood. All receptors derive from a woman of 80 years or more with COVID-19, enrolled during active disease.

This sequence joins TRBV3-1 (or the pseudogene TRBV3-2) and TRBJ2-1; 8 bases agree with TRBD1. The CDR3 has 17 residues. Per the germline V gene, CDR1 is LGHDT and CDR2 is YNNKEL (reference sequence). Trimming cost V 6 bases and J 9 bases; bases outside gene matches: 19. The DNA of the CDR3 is TGTGCCAGCAGGACCACCTCCGGGACAGGTGGGCTTGGTGAGCAGTTCTTC. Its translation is CASRTTSGTGGLGEQFF.

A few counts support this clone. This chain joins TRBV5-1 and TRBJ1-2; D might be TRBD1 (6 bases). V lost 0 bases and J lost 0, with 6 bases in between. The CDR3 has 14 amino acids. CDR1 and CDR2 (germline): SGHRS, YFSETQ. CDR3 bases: TGCGCCAGCAGCTTGGACAGGGCTAACTATGGCTACACCTTC. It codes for CASSLDRANYGYTF.

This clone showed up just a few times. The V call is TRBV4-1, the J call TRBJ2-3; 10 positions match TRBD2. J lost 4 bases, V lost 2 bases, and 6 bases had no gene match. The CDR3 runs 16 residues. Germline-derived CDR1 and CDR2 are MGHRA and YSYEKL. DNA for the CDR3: TGCGCCAGCAGCCAATTACCGACTAGCGGGTCAGATACGCAGTATTTT. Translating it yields CASSQLPTSGSDTQYF.

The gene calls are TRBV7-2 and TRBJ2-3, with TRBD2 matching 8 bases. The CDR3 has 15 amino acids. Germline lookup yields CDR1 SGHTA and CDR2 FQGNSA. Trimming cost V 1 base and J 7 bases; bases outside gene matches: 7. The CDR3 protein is CASSLVPGGPNTQYF. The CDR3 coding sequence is TGTGCCAGCAGCTTAGTTCCGGGGGGGCCAAATACGCAGTATTTT.

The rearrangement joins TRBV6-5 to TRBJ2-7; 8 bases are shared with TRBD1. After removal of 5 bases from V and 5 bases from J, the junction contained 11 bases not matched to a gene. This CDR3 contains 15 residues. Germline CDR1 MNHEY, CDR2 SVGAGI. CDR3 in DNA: TGTGCCAGCAGTCCTACGACAGGGGAAAGGAACGAGCAGTACTTC. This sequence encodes CASSPTTGERNEQYF.

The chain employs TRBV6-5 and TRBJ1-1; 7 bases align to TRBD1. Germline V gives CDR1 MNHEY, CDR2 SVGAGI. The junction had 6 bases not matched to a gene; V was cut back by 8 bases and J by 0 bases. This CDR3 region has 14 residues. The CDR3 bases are TGTGCCAGCGGGAAGGGGGCGGTGAACACTGAAGCTTTCTTT. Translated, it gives CASGKGAVNTEAFF.

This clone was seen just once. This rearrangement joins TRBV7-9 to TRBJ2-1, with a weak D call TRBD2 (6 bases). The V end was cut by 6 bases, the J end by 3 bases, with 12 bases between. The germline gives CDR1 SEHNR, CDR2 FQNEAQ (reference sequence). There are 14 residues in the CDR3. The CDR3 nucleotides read TGTGCCAGCAGTTCCGGGACTGGCTACAATGAGCAGTTCTTC. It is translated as CASSSGTGYNEQFF.

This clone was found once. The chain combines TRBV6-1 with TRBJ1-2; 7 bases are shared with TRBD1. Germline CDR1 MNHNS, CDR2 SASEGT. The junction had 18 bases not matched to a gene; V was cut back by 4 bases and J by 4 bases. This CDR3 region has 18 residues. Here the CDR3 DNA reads TGTGCCAGCAGTGGTCCAACTTACTTAACAGGGGAACTCTATGGCTACACCTTC. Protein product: CASSGPTYLTGELYGYTF.

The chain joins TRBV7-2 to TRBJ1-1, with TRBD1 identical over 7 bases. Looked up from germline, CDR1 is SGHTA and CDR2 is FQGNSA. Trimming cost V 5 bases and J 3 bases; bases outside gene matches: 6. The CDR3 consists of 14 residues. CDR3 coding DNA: TGTGCCAGCAGCGACAGGGCTGGAGACACTGAAGCTTTCTTT. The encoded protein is CASSDRAGDTEAFF.

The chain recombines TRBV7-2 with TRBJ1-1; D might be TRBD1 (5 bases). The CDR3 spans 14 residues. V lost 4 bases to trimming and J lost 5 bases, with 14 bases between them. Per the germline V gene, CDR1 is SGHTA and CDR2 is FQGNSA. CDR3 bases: TGTGCCAGCAGCTCCCTTGGGGGGTTTACTGAAGCTTTCTTT. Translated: CASSSLGGFTEAFF.

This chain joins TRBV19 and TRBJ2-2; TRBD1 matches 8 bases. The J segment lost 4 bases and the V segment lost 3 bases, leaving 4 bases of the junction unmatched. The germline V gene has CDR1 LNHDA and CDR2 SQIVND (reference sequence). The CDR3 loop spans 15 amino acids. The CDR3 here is CASSIQGAGTGELFF. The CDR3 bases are TGTGCCAGTAGTATTCAGGGGGCGGGCACCGGGGAGCTGTTTTTT.

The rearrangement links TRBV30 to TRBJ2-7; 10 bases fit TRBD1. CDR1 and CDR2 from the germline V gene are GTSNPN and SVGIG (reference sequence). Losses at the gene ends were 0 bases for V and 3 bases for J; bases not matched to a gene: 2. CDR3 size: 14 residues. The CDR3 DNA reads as TGTGCCTGGAGTGTGGGACAGGGGTACTACGAGCAGTACTTC. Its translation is CAWSVGQGYYEQYF.

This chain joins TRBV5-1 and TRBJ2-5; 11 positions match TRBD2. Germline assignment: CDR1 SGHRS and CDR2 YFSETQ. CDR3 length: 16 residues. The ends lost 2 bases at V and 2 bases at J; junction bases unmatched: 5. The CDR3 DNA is TGCGCCAGCAGCTTCCTAGCGGGGGGTCTTCAAGAGACCCAGTACTTC. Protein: CASSFLAGGLQETQYF.

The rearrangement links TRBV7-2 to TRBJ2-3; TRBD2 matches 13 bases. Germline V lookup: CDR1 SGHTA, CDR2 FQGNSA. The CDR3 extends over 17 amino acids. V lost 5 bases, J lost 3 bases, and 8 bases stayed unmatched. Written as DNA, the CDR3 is TGTGCCAGCAGCGCTAGACTAGCGGGGGGTCGAACAGATACGCAGTATTTT. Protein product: CASSARLAGGRTDTQYF.

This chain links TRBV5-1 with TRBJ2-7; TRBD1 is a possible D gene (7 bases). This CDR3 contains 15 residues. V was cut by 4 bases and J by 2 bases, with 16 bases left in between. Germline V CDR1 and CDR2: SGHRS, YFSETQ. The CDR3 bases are TGCGCCAGCAGCCCCCAGGGGGGAACCACCTACGAGCAGTACTTC. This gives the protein CASSPQGGTTYEQYF.

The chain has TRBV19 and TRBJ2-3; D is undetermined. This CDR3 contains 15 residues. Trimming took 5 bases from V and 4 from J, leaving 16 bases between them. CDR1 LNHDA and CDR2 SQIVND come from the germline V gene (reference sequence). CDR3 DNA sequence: TGTGCCAGTAGTGTAGGGAACCCAGGCGCAGATACGCAGTATTTT. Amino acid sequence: CASSVGNPGADTQYF.

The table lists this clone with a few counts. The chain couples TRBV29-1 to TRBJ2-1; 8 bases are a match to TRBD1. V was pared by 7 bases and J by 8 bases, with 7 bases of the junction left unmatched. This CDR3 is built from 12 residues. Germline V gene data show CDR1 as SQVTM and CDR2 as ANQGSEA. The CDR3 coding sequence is TGCAGCGGACACGAACAGGGGGATGAGCAGTTCTTC. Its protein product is CSGHEQGDEQFF.